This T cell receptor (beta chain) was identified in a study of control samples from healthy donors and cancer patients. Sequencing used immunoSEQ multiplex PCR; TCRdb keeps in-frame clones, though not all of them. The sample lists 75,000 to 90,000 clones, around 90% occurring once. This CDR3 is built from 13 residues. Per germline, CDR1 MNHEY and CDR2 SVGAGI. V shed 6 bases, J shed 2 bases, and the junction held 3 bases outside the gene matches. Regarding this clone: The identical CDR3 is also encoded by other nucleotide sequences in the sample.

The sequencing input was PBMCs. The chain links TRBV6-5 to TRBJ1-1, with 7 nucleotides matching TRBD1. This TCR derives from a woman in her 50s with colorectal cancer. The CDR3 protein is CASSRDSNTEAFF. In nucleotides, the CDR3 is TGTGCCAGCAGCCGGGACAGTAACACTGAAGCTTTCTTT.